The 8 T cell receptor beta chains in this list originate from one sample, sequenced in a study of identifying expanded T cells in peripheral blood. Assay used: immunoSEQ multiplex PCR; TCRdb lists only in-frame clones, some missing. The table includes approximately 85,000 clones, almost 85% detected once. Input material: blood. The receptors stem from a person aged 18 to 75 in good health.

This clone was detected once. V and J are TRBV7-9 and TRBJ2-2; 11 nucleotides agree with TRBD1. J was trimmed by 3 bases and V by 11 bases; bases with no gene match: 5. The CDR3 loop spans 14 amino acids. Germline CDR1 reads SEHNR; CDR2 reads FQNEAQ (reference sequence). The CDR3 region has the DNA TGTGCCGGAAGGGACAGGGGGGACACCGGGGAGCTGTTTTTT. Its protein is CAGRDRGDTGELFF.

This chain uses TRBV7-2 with TRBJ2-3; 11 bases are a match to TRBD2. With V trimmed by 5 bases and J by 4 bases, 8 bases remained unmatched. Germline values: CDR1 SGHTA, CDR2 FQGNSA. The CDR3 extends over 16 amino acids. This CDR3 is CASSRVAGGPADTQYF. CDR3 DNA sequence: TGTGCCAGCAGCCGGGTAGCGGGAGGGCCCGCAGATACGCAGTATTTT.

The genes are TRBV5-1 and TRBJ2-2; 11 nucleotides align to TRBD1. Germline assignment: CDR1 SGHRS and CDR2 YFSETQ. The length of the CDR3 is 17 residues. V was pared by 3 bases and J by 6 bases, with 10 bases of the junction left unmatched. CDR3 sequence (DNA): TGCGCCAGCAGCTCGAGTCCGGGACAGGGGGTACCCGGGGAGCTGTTTTTT. Its protein product is CASSSSPGQGVPGELFF.

The V call is TRBV28, the J call TRBJ1-2; 8 nucleotides match TRBD1. This CDR3 spans 15 amino acids. V trimming: 6 bases; J trimming: 8 bases; junction bases outside the gene matches: 14. Per germline, CDR1 MDHEN and CDR2 SYDVKM. The CDR3 sequence is CASSLGQGEVWGYTF. The CDR3 nucleotides read TGTGCCAGCAGCCTAGGACAGGGTGAAGTTTGGGGCTACACCTTC.

In its sample, this clone was seen a few times. This sequence joins TRBV28 and TRBJ2-7, with D possibly matching TRBD1 (5 bases). Trimming took off 8 bases at V and 2 bases at J, with 13 bases between the two ends. Germline V lookup: CDR1 MDHEN, CDR2 SYDVKM. CDR3 length: 13 amino acids. This CDR3 reads CASFRGLPYEQYF. The CDR3 nucleotides read TGTGCCAGCTTTAGGGGCCTCCCCTACGAGCAGTACTTC.

The V call is TRBV11-2, the J call TRBJ1-1; D ambiguous. Trimming pared 5 bases from V and 2 bases from J, leaving 15 bases between. The CDR3 is 15 residues long. The germline CDR1 and CDR2 sequences are SGHAT and FQNNGV. The CDR3 here is CASSADGNFNTEAFF. Here the CDR3 DNA reads TGTGCCAGCAGCGCGGACGGAAACTTCAACACTGAAGCTTTCTTT.

V and J are TRBV29-1 and TRBJ1-1; perhaps TRBD1 as D (6 bases). The CDR3 contains 14 residues. The germline V gene has CDR1 SQVTM and CDR2 ANQGSEA. V lost 3 bases to trimming and J lost 1 base, with 12 bases between them. CDR3 sequence reads: CSVEGAAKNTEAFF. CDR3 in DNA: TGCAGCGTTGAGGGGGCGGCGAAGAACACTGAAGCTTTCTTT.

The chain carries TRBV7-2 and TRBJ2-2; D might be TRBD2 (5 bases). The CDR3 covers 16 residues. Germline V gene data show CDR1 as SGHTA and CDR2 as FQGNSA. The V end was cut by 1 base, the J end by 5 bases, with 14 bases between. The CDR3 reads CASSLVSGEWTGELFF. As DNA, the CDR3 is TGTGCCAGCAGCTTAGTAAGCGGCGAATGGACCGGGGAGCTGTTTTTT.